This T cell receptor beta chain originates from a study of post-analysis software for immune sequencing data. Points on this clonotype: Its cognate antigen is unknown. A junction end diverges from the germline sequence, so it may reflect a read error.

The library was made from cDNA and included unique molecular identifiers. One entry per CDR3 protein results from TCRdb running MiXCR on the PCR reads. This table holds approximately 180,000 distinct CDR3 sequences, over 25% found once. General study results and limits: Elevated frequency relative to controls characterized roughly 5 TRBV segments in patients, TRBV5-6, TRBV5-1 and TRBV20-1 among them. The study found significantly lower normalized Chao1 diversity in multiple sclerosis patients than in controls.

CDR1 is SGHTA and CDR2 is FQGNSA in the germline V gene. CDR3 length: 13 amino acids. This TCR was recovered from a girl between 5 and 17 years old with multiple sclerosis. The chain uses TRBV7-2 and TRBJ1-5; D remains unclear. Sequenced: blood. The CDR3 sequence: CACSYDRRQPQHF. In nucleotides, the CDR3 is TGTGCCTGCAGCTATGATCGGCGTCAGCCCCAGCATTTT.